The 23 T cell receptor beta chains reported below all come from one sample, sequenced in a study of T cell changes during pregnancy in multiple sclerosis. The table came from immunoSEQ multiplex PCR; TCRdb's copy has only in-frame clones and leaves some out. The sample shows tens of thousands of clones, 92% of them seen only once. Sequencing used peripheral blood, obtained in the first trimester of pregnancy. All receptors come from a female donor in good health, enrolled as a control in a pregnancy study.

The CDR3 DNA reads TGTGCCAGCAGCTTGGGCAGCACCTACGAGCAGTACTTC. Translated: CASSLGSTYEQYF. The chain is built from TRBV7-8 and TRBJ2-7, with D unresolved. CDR1 and CDR2 from the germline V gene are SGHVS and FQNEAQ. The CDR3 runs 13 residues. Trimming cost V 3 bases and J 2 bases, with 8 bases left between them.

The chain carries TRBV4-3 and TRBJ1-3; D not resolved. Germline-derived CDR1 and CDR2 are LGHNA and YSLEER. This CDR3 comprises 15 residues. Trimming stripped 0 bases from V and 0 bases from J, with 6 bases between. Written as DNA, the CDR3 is TGCGCCAGCAGCCAAGACAGAAGCTCTGGAAACACCATATATTTT. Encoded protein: CASSQDRSSGNTIYF.

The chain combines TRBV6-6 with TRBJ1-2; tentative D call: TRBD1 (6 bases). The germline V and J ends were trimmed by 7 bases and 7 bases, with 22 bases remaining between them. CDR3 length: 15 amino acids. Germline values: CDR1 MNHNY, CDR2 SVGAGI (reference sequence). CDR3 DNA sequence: TGTGCCAGCACGGTGGGGGCCGCCCGGGGTGGTGGCTACACCTTC. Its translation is CASTVGAARGGGYTF.

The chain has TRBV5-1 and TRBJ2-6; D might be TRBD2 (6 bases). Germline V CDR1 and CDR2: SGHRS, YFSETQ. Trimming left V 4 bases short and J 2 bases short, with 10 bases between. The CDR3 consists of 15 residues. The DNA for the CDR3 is TGCGCCAGCAGCCTAACGGGAGCTGGGGCCAACGTCCTGACTTTC. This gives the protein CASSLTGAGANVLTF.

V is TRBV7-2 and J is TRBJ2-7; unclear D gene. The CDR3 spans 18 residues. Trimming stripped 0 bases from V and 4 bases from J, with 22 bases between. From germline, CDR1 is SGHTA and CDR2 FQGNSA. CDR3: CASSLAPRRLYEEYEQYF. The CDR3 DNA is TGTGCCAGCAGCTTAGCCCCCCGTAGACTTTACGAGGAATACGAGCAGTACTTC.

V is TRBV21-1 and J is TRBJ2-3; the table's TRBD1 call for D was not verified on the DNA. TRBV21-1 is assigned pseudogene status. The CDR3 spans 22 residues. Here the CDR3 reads CASSKAGPGTGYINSSTDTQYF. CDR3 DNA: TGTGCCAGCAGCAAAGCAGGCCCCGGGACAGGGTACATAAACTCTAGCACAGATACGCAGTATTTT.

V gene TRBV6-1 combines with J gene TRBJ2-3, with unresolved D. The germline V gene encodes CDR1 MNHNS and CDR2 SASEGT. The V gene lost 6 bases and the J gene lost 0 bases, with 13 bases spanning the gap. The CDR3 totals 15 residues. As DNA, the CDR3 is TGTGCCAGCAGCCTTACTTTCGCTAGCACAGATACGCAGTATTTT. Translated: CASSLTFASTDTQYF.

The CDR3 here is CSVVEQGGGEAFF. The CDR3 DNA follows: TGCAGCGTTGTAGAACAGGGTGGGGGTGAAGCTTTCTTT. This rearrangement joins TRBV29-1 to TRBJ1-1; the D gene is possibly TRBD1 (6 bases). Trimming pared 4 bases from V and 7 bases from J, leaving 16 bases between. CDR1 and CDR2 (germline): SQVTM, ANQGSEA. There are 13 residues in the CDR3.

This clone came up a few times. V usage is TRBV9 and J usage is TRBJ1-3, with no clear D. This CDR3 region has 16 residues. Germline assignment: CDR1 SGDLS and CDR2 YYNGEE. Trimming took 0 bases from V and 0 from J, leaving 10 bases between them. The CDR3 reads CASSVDTEVSGNTIYF. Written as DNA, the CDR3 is TGTGCCAGCAGCGTAGATACAGAAGTCTCTGGAAACACCATATATTTT.

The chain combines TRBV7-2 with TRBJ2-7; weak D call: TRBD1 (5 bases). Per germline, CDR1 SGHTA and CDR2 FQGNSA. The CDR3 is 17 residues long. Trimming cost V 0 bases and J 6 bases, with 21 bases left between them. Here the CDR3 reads CASSLATFFAGPGEQYF. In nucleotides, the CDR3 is TGTGCCAGCAGCTTAGCGACCTTTTTTGCAGGGCCAGGCGAGCAGTACTTC.

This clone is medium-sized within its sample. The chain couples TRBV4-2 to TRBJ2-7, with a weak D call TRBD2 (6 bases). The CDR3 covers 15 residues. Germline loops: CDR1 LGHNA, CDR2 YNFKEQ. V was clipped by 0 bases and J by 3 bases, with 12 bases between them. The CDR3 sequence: CASSQDLGDFYEQYF. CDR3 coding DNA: TGTGCCAGCAGCCAAGATTTAGGGGACTTCTACGAGCAGTACTTC.

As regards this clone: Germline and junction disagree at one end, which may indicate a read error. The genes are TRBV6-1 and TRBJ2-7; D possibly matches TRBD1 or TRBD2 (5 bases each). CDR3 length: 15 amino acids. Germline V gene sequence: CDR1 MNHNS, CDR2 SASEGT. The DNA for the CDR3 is TGTGCCAGCAGAGAAGGGGAGAAGGTGAGTTACGAGCAGTACTTC. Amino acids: CASREGEKVSYEQYF.

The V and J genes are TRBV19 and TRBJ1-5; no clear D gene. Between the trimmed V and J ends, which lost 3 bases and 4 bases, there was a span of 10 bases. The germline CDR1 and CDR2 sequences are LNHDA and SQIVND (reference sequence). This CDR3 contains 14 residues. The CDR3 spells CASSIVSSNQPQHF. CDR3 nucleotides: TGTGCCAGTAGTATCGTATCCTCTAATCAGCCCCAGCATTTT.

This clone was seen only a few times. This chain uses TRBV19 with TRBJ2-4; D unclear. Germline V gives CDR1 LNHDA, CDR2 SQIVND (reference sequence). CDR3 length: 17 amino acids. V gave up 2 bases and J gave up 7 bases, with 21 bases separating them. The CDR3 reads CASSIRAHDDGSNIQYF. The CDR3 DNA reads TGTGCCAGTAGTATAAGAGCGCACGACGACGGTTCCAACATTCAGTACTTC.

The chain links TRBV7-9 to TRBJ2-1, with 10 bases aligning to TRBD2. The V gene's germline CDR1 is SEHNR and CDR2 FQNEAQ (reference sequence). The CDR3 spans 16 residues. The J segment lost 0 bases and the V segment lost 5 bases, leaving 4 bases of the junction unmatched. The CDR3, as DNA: TGTGCCAGCAGCCGGTCTAGCGGGAGCTCCTACAATGAGCAGTTCTTC. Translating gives CASSRSSGSSYNEQFF. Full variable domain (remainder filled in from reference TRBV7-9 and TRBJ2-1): DTGVSQNPRHKITKRGQNVTFRCDPISEHNRLYWYRQTLGQGPEFLTYFQNEAQLEKSRLLSDRFSAERPKGSFSTLEIQRTEQGDSAMYLCASSRSSGSSYNEQFFGPGTRLTVL.

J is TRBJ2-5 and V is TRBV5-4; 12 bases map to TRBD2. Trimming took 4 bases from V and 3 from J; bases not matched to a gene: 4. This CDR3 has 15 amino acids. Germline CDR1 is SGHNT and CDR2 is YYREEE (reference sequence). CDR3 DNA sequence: TGTGCCAGCAGCCCTCGGACTAGCGGGGAAGAGACCCAGTACTTC. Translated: CASSPRTSGEETQYF.

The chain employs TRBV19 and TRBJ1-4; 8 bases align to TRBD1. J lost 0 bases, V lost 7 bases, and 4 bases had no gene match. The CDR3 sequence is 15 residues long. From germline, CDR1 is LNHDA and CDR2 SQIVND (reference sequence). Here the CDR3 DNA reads TGTGCCAGTAACCCGACAGGGGCAACTAATGAAAAACTGTTTTTT. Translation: CASNPTGATNEKLFF.

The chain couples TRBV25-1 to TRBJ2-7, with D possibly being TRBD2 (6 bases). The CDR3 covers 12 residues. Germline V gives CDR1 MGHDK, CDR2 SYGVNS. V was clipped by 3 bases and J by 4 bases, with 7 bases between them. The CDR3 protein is CASSDRGYEQYF. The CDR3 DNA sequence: TGTGCCAGCAGTGACCGGGGGTACGAGCAGTACTTC.

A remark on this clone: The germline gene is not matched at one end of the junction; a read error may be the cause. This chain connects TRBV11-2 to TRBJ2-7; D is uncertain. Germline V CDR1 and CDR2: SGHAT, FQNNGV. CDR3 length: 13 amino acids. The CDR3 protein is CASSLDHGSYNDF. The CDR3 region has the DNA TGTGCCAGCAGCTTAGATCACGGGTCTTATAATGACTTC.

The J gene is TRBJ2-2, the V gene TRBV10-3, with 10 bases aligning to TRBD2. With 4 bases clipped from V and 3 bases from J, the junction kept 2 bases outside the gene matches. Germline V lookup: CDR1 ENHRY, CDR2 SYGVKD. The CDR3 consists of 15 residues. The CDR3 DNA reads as TGTGCCATCAGTGTCGGGACTAGCGACACCGGGGAGCTGTTTTTT. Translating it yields CAISVGTSDTGELFF.

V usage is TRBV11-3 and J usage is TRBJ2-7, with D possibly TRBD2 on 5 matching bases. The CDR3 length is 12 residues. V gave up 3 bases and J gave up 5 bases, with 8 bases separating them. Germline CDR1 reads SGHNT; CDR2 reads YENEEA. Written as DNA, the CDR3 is TGTGCCAGCAGCTTCGAGGGTAACGAGCAGTACTTC. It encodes CASSFEGNEQYF. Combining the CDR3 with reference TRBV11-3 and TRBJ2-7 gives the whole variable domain EAGVVQSPRYKIIEKKQPVAFWCNPISGHNTLYWYLQNLGQGPELLIRYENEEAVDDSQLPKDRFSAERLKGVDSTLKIQPAELGDSAVYLCASSFEGNEQYFGPGTRLTVT.

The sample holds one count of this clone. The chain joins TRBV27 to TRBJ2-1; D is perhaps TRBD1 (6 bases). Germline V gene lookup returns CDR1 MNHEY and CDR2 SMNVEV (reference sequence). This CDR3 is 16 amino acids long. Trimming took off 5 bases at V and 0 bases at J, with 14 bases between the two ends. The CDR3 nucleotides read TGTGCCAGCAGTCCTGGACAGTCTAGCTCCTACAATGAGCAGTTCTTC. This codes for CASSPGQSSSYNEQFF.

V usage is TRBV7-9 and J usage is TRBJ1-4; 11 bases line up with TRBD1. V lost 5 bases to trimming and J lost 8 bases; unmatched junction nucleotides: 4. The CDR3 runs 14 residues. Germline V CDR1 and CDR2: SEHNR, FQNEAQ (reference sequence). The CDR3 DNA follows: TGTGCCAGCAGCCCTGGGACAGGGGGGGAAAAACTGTTTTTT. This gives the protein CASSPGTGGEKLFF.